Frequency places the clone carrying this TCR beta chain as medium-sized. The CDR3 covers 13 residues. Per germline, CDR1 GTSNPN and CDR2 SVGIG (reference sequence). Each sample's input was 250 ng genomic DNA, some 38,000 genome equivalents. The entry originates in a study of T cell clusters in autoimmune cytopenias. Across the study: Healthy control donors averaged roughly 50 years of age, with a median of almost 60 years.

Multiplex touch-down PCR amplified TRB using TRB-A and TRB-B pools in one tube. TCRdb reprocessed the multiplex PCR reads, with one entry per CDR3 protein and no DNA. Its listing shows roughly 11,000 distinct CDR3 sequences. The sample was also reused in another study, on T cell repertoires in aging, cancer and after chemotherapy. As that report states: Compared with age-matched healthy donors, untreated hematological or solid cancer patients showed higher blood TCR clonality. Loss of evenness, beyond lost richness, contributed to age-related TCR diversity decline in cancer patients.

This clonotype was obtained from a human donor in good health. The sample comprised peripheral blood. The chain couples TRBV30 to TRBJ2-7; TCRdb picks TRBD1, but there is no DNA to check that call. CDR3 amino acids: CAWSMLSPREQYF.